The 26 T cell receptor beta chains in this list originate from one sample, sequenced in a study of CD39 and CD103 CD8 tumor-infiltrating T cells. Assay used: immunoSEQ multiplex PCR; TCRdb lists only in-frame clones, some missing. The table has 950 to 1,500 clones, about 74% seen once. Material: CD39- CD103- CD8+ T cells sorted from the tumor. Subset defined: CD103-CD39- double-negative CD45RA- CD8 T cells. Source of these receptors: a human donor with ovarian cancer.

CDR3 nucleotide sequence: TGTGCCAGCAGATCGGGACAGGGGGCCGATAATTCACCCCTCCACTTT. As protein: CASRSGQGADNSPLHF. The rearrangement links TRBV28 to TRBJ1-6; TRBD1 agrees at 12 bases. This CDR3 comprises 16 residues. V lost 6 bases, J lost 5 bases, and 5 bases stayed unmatched. Germline V gene sequence: CDR1 MDHEN, CDR2 SYDVKM.

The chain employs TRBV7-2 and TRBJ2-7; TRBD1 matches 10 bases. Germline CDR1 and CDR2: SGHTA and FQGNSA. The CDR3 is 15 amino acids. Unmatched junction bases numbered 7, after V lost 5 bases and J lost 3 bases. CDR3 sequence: CASSRKGQGNYEQYF. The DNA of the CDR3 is TGTGCCAGCAGCCGAAAGGGACAGGGGAACTACGAGCAGTACTTC.

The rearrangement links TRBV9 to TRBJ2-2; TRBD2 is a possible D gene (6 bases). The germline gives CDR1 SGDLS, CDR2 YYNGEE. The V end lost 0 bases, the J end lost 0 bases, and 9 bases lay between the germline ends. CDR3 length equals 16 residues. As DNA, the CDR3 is TGTGCCAGCAGCGTAGGAACGGGGGCGAACACCGGGGAGCTGTTTTTT. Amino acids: CASSVGTGANTGELFF.

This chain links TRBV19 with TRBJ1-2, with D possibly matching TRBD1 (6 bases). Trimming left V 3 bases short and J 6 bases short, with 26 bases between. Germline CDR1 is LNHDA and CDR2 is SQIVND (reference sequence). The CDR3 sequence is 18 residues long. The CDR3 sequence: CASSIRRGAQEVLDGYTF. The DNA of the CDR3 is TGTGCCAGTAGTATTCGGAGGGGGGCCCAAGAGGTCTTGGATGGCTACACCTTC.

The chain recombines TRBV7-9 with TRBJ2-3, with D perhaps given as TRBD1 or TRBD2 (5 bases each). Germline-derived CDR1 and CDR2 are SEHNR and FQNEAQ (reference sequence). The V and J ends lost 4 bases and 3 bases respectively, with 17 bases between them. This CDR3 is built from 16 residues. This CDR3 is CASSSDGALRTDTQYF. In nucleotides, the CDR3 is TGTGCCAGCAGCTCCGACGGGGCCCTTCGGACAGATACGCAGTATTTT. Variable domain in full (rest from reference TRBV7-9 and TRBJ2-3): DTGVSQNPRHKITKRGQNVTFRCDPISEHNRLYWYRQTLGQGPEFLTYFQNEAQLEKSRLLSDRFSAERPKGSFSTLEIQRTEQGDSAMYLCASSSDGALRTDTQYFGPGTRLTVL.

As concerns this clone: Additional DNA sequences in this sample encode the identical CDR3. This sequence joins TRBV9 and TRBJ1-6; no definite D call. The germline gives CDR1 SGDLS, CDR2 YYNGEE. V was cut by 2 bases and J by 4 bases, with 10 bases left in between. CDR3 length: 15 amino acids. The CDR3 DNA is TGTGCCAGCAGCGTTTCCGGGTCTTATAATTCACCCCTCCACTTT. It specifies CASSVSGSYNSPLHF.

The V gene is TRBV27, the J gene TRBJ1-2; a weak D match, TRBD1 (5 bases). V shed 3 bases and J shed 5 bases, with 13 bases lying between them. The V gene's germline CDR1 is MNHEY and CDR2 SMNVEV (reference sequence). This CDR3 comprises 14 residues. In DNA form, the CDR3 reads TGTGCCAGCAGTTTTTCCGGGACGGTGTATGGCTACACCTTC. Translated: CASSFSGTVYGYTF.

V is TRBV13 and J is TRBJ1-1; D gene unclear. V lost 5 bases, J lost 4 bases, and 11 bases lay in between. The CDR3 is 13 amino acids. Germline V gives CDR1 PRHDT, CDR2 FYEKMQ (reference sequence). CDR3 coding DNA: TGTGCCAGCAGCCCAGGACTTTTCACTGAAGCTTTCTTT. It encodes CASSPGLFTEAFF.

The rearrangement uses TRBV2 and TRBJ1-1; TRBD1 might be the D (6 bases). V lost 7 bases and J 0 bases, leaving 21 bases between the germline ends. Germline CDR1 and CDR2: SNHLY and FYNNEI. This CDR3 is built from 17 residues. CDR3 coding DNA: TGTGCCAGCAAGGGGGAAAGGGGTGTTACCATGAACACTGAAGCTTTCTTT. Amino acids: CASKGERGVTMNTEAFF. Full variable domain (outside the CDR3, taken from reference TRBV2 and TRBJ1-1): EPEVTQTPSHQVTQMGQEVILRCVPISNHLYFYWYRQILGQKVEFLVSFYNNEISEKSEIFDDQFSVERPDGSNFTLKIRSTKLEDSAMYFCASKGERGVTMNTEAFFGQGTRLTVV.

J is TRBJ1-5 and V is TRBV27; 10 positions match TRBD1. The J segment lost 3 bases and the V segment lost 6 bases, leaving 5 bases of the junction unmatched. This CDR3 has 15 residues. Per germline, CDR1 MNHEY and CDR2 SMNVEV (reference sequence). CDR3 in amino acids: CASRRTGGFNQPQHF. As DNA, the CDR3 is TGTGCCAGCAGACGGACAGGGGGGTTCAATCAGCCCCAGCATTTT.

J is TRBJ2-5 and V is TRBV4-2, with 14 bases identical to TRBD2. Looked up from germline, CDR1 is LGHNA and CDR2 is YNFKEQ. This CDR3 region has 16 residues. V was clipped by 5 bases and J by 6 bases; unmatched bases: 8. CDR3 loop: CASSGGTSGSRKTQYF. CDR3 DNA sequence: TGTGCCAGCAGCGGCGGGACTAGCGGGAGTCGGAAGACCCAGTACTTC.

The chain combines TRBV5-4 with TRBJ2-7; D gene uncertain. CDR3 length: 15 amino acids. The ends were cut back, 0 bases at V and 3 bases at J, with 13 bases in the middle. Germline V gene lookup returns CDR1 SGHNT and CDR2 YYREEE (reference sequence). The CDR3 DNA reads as TGTGCCAGCAGCTTGGAGGCAGGTTTAGGCTACGAGCAGTACTTC. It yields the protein CASSLEAGLGYEQYF.

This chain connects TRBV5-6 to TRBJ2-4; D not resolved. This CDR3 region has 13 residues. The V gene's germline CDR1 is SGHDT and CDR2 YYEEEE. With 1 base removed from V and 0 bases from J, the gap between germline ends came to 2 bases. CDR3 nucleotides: TGTGCCAGCAGCTTGATAGCCAAAAACATTCAGTACTTC. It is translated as CASSLIAKNIQYF.

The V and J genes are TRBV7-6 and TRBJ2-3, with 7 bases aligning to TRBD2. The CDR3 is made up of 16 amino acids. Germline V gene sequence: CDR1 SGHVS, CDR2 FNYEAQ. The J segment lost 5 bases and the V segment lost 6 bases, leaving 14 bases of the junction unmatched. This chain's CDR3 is CASRPSTSGDLDTQYF. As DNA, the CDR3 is TGTGCCAGCAGACCCAGCACAAGCGGGGATTTAGATACGCAGTATTTT. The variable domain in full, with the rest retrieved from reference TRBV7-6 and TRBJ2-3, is GAGVSQSPRYKVTKRGQDVALRCDPISGHVSLYWYRQALGQGPEFLTYFNYEAQQDKSGLPNDRFSAERPEGSISTLTIQRTEQRDSAMYRCASRPSTSGDLDTQYFGPGTRLTVL.

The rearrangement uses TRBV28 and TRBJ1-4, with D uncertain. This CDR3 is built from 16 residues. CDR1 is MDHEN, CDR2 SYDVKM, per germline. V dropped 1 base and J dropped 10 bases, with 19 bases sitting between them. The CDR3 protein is CASSLLAETHAGKLFF. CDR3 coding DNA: TGTGCCAGCAGTTTATTGGCAGAGACCCATGCTGGAAAACTGTTTTTT.

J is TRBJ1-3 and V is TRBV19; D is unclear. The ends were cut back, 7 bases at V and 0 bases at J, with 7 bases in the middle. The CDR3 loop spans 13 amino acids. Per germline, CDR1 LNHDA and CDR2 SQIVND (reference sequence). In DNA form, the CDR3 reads TGTGCCAGTAAAAAGGTCTCTGGAAACACCATATATTTT. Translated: CASKKVSGNTIYF.

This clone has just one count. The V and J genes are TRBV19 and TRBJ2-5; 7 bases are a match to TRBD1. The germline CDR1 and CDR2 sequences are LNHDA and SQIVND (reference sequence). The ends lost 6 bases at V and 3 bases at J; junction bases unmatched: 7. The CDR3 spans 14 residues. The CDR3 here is CASSLPGTEETQYF. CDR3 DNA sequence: TGTGCCAGTAGCCTACCGGGGACAGAAGAGACCCAGTACTTC.

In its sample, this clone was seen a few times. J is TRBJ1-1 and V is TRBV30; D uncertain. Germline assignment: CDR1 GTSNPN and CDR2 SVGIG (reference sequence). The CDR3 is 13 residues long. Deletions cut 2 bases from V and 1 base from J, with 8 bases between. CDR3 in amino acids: CAWSPMTNTEAFF. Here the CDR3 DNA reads TGTGCCTGGAGTCCCATGACGAACACTGAAGCTTTCTTT.

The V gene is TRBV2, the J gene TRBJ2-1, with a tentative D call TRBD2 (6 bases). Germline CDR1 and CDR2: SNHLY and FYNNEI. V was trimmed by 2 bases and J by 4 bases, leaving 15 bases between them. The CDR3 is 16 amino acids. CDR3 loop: CASSEYPSVSYNEQFF. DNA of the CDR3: TGTGCCAGCAGTGAATATCCTAGCGTTAGTTACAATGAGCAGTTCTTC.

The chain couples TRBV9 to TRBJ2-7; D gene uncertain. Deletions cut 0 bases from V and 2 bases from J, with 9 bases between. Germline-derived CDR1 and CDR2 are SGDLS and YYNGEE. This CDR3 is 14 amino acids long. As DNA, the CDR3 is TGTGCCAGCAGCGTAGGTGGCCAAGCCTACGAGCAGTACTTC. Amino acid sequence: CASSVGGQAYEQYF.

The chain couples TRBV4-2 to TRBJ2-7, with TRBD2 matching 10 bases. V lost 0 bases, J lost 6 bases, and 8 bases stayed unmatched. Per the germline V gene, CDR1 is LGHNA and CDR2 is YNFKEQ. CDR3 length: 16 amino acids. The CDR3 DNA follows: TGTGCCAGCAGCCAAGAAGGATTAGCGGGAGGCGGCGAGCAGTACTTC. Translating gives CASSQEGLAGGGEQYF.

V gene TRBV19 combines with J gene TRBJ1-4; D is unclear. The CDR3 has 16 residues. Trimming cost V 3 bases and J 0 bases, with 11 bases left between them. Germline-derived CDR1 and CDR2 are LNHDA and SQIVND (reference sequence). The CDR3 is CASSIDGGTTNEKLFF. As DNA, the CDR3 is TGTGCCAGTAGTATTGACGGTGGAACAACTAATGAAAAACTGTTTTTT.

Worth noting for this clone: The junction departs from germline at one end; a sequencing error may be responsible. The CDR3 DNA reads TGTGCCAGCAGGGAAGTAGGATACGAGCAGTACTTC. Translated, it gives CASREVGYEQYF. The V and J genes are TRBV2 and TRBJ2-7; D not certain. Looked up from germline, CDR1 is SNHLY and CDR2 is FYNNEI. The CDR3 totals 12 residues.

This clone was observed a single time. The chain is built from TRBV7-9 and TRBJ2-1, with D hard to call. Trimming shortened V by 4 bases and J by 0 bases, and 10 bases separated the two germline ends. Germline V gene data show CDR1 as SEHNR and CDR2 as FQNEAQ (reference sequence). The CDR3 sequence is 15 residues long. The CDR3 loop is CASSSHPSSYNEQFF. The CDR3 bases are TGTGCCAGCAGCTCGCACCCAAGCTCCTACAATGAGCAGTTCTTC.

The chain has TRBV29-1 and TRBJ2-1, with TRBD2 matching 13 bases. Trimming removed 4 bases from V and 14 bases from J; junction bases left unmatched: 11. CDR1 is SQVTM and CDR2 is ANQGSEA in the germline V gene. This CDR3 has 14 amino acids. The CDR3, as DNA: TGCAGCGTTGCAATTAAGACTAGCGGGAGGCTGGAGTTCTTC. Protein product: CSVAIKTSGRLEFF.

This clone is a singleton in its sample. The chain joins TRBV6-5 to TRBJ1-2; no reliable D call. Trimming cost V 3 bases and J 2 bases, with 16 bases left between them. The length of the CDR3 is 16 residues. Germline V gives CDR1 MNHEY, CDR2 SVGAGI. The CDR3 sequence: CASSYRPGVRNYGYTF. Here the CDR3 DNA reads TGTGCCAGCAGTTATCGGCCGGGTGTGAGGAACTATGGCTACACCTTC.